This T cell receptor (beta chain) came from a study of Ad26.COV2.S vaccination and SARS-CoV-2 variants. The overall study: A COV1001 Ad26.COV2.S trial-arm participant provided the sample. Notes on the study in general: Greater spike-specific TCR breadth was seen in vaccine recipients than in placebo recipients. Measurements of TCR breadth and depth may have given underestimates of the total T cell responses.

Treatment in this sample: over 15 received Ad26.COV2.S at low or high dose, single or two shots; roughly five received placebo; per-sample allocation not given. The investigators took samples on day 63 after the first vaccine or placebo injection. CDR1 SGHDT and CDR2 YYEEEE come from the germline V gene. The V gene lost 4 bases and the J gene lost 3 bases, with 8 bases spanning the gap. This CDR3 has 12 amino acids. The protocol was immunoSEQ multiplex PCR, while the TCRdb copy is restricted to in-frame clones and leaves out a portion. This table holds 450,000 to 550,000 clones, 89% found once. In the case of this clone: Its antigen is not identified.

The material sequenced was peripheral blood, taken in a trial of Ad26.COV2.S vaccine versus placebo. The rearrangement joins TRBV5-6 to TRBJ2-7, with D maybe TRBD1 (5 bases). The sequence was obtained from a person between 18 and 60 years old who received the Ad26.COV2.S COVID-19 vaccine or a placebo. CDR3 residues: CASSLGHYEQYF. Here the CDR3 DNA reads TGTGCCAGCAGCCTGGGGCACTACGAGCAGTACTTC.